This TCR beta chain was recovered during a study of blood T cell repertoires in COVID-19. Study-wide context: COVID-19 samples collected from the United States, Italy and Spain covered acute and convalescent phases.

Authors' methods: Estimation of nucleated cell counts relied on the amplification of reference gene primers. TCRdb keeps only in-frame clones here, not all; method: immunoSEQ multiplex PCR. The V and J calls and the clone size are those of that table, but D and trimming were determined from the DNA. This table holds 140,000 or so clones, 84% found once. The CDR3 runs 17 residues. The V segment lost 3 bases and the J segment 0 bases; nucleotides outside the gene matches: 8. Germline-derived CDR1 and CDR2 are MDHEN and SYDVKM. This TCR came from a woman under 30 who had been exposed to COVID-19. Source material: PBMCs or T cells enriched from blood (not recorded which). The V and J genes are TRBV28 and TRBJ1-5, with TRBD1 matching over 7 bases. The chain's CDR3 is CASSFRGQAYSNQPQHF. The DNA for the CDR3 is TGTGCCAGCAGTTTTCGCGGACAGGCCTATAGCAATCAGCCCCAGCATTTT.